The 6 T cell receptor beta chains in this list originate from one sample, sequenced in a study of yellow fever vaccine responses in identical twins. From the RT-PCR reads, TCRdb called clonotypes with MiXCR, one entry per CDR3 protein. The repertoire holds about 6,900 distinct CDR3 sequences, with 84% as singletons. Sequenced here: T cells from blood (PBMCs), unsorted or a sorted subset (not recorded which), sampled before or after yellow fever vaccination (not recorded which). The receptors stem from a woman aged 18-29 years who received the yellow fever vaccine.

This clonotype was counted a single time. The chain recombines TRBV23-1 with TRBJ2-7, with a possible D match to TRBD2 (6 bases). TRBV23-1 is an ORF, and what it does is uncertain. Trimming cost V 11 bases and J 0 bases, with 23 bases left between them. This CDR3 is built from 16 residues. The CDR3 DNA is TGCGCCCGATTTAAAACGGGGGTCCTGATCTCCTACGAGCAGTACTTC. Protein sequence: CARFKTGVLISYEQYF.

The CDR3 spells CASSSPDNGPADQNSPLHF. The CDR3 DNA reads as TGTGCCAGCAGCTCGCCTGATAACGGCCCAGCTGATCAAAATTCACCCCTCCACTTT. The chain joins TRBV11-1 to TRBJ1-6; D is ambiguous. The V and J ends lost 4 bases and 7 bases respectively, with 26 bases between them. This CDR3 contains 19 residues. CDR1 SGHAT and CDR2 FQDESV come from the germline V gene (reference sequence).

CDR3 DNA sequence: TGTGCCAGTAGTACTAGCGGGAGTACCTACGAGCAGTACTTC. Translated: CASSTSGSTYEQYF. This chain links TRBV19 with TRBJ2-7, with 10 bases that match TRBD2. The CDR3 contains 14 residues. Germline V gene sequence: CDR1 LNHDA, CDR2 SQIVND (reference sequence). The junction had 2 bases not matched to a gene; V was cut back by 4 bases and J by 2 bases.

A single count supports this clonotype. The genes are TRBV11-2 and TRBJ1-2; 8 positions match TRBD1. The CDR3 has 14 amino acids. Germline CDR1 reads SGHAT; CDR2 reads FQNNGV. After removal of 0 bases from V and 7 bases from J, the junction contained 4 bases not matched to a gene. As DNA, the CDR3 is TGTGCCAGCAGCTTAGATCCAGGGGGCGTTGGCTACACCTTC. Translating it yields CASSLDPGGVGYTF.

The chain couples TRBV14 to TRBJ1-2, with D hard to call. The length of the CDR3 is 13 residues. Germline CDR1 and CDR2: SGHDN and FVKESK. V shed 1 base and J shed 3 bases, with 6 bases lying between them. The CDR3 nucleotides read TGTGCCAGCAGCCAAGGGTATGACTATGGCTACACCTTC. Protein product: CASSQGYDYGYTF.

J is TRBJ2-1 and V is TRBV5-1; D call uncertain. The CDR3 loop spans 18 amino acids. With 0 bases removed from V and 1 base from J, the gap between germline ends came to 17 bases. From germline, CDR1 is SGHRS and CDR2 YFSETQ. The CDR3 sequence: CASSLGFPVGSSYNEQFF. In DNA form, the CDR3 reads TGCGCCAGCAGCTTGGGGTTCCCGGTCGGCAGTTCCTACAATGAGCAGTTCTTC.